The 31 T cell receptor beta chains presented below share a single source sample, sequenced in a study of graft-versus-host responses after intestinal transplantation. Their antigens are not known. TCRdb keeps only in-frame clones here, not all; method: immunoSEQ multiplex PCR. The sample has tens of thousands of clones; approximately 92% are singletons. The material sequenced was unstimulated CD4+ T cells sorted from spleen or lymph node cells, taken before intestinal transplant. Receptors were obtained from a human donor who received an intestinal transplant.

J is TRBJ2-1 and V is TRBV19; the D gene is possibly TRBD2 (5 bases). Trimming pared 5 bases from V and 3 bases from J, leaving 14 bases between. The germline V gene encodes CDR1 LNHDA and CDR2 SQIVND (reference sequence). This CDR3 is built from 15 residues. The DNA for the CDR3 is TGTGCCAGTAGTCGGGCTAGCTTGAGCTACAATGAGCAGTTCTTC. Translated, it gives CASSRASLSYNEQFF.

The chain joins TRBV19 to TRBJ2-1; D possibly corresponds to TRBD1 (5 bases). Deletions cut 1 base from V and 0 bases from J, with 19 bases between. Looked up from germline, CDR1 is LNHDA and CDR2 is SQIVND (reference sequence). This CDR3 has 19 amino acids. The CDR3 is CASSIASTAGWYSYNEQFF. In nucleotides, the CDR3 is TGTGCCAGTAGTATAGCCTCGACGGCAGGGTGGTACTCCTACAATGAGCAGTTCTTC.

The chain links TRBV6-1 to TRBJ2-2; D remains unclear. Germline V lookup: CDR1 MNHNS, CDR2 SASEGT. This CDR3 contains 13 residues. Trimming removed 5 bases from V and 1 base from J, with 5 bases in between. The CDR3 sequence: CASSPQNTGELFF. Here the CDR3 DNA reads TGTGCCAGCAGTCCTCAGAACACCGGGGAGCTGTTTTTT.

The chain joins TRBV6-4 to TRBJ1-2, with D unclear. Trimming cost V 2 bases and J 3 bases, with 4 bases left between them. The germline V gene has CDR1 MRHNA and CDR2 SNTAGT. The CDR3 is 12 residues long. The CDR3 DNA reads TGTGCCAGCAGTGACAGGGACTATGGCTACACCTTC. It translates to CASSDRDYGYTF.

This chain links TRBV7-3 with TRBJ2-7, with TRBD1 matching 9 bases. The CDR3 has 14 amino acids. CDR1 and CDR2 from the germline V gene are SGHTA and FQGTGA. The J segment lost 7 bases and the V segment lost 4 bases, leaving 8 bases of the junction unmatched. The CDR3 bases are TGTGCCAGCAGCTCGGACAGGGGATCGGGGGAGCAGTACTTC. This translates into CASSSDRGSGEQYF.

The chain is built from TRBV29-1 and TRBJ2-7; 7 bases align to TRBD1. With 0 bases clipped from V and 7 bases from J, the junction kept 9 bases outside the gene matches. The CDR3 covers 14 residues. CDR1 and CDR2 from the germline V gene are SQVTM and ANQGSEA. The CDR3 loop is CSVEDDRVVGEQYF. CDR3 DNA: TGCAGCGTTGAAGACGACAGGGTCGTGGGGGAGCAGTACTTC.

This chain connects TRBV6-1 to TRBJ1-4, with 8 bases that match TRBD1. The CDR3 spans 14 residues. Germline CDR1 reads MNHNS; CDR2 reads SASEGT. J was trimmed by 10 bases and V by 4 bases; bases with no gene match: 8. The CDR3 loop reads CASSVQGAWGKLFF. CDR3 DNA: TGTGCCAGCAGTGTTCAGGGGGCCTGGGGAAAACTGTTTTTT.

The chain employs TRBV10-3 and TRBJ1-6; TRBD1 matches at 7 bases. Per germline, CDR1 ENHRY and CDR2 SYGVKD. This CDR3 region has 13 residues. The J segment lost 7 bases and the V segment lost 11 bases, leaving 8 bases of the junction unmatched. CDR3 sequence: CAVTGEGNSPLHF. In nucleotides, the CDR3 is TGTGCCGTCACAGGGGAAGGAAATTCACCCCTCCACTTT.

To note about this clone: The junction departs from germline at one end; a sequencing error may be responsible. Other DNA sequences in the same sample also yield this CDR3. V and J are TRBV14 and TRBJ1-6; D remains unclear. The length of the CDR3 is 13 residues. CDR1 and CDR2 (germline): SGHDN, FVKESK. CDR3 sequence (DNA): TGTGCCAGCAGCCAATTCAGGCTTGCACCTCTCCACTTT. It yields the protein CASSQFRLAPLHF.

This clone was recorded once. The rearrangement uses TRBV5-4 and TRBJ2-7, with D tentatively TRBD2 (6 bases). Per the germline V gene, CDR1 is SGHNT and CDR2 is YYREEE (reference sequence). This CDR3 region has 16 residues. Trimming took off 4 bases at V and 6 bases at J, with 23 bases between the two ends. The CDR3 loop reads CASSPAGMRDIPEQYF. In nucleotides, the CDR3 is TGTGCCAGCAGCCCTGCCGGGATGCGGGATATTCCCGAGCAGTACTTC.

This clone occurred once. V and J are TRBV5-1 and TRBJ2-1; 7 positions agree with TRBD2. Germline CDR1 reads SGHRS; CDR2 reads YFSETQ. The J segment lost 0 bases and the V segment lost 0 bases, leaving 6 bases of the junction unmatched. The CDR3 totals 17 residues. For the CDR3, the DNA is TGCGCCAGCAGCTTGGATGGGCGGGAGAGCTCCTACAATGAGCAGTTCTTC. Protein sequence: CASSLDGRESSYNEQFF.

The V gene is TRBV5-1, the J gene TRBJ2-2; TRBD2 agrees at 11 bases. This CDR3 contains 16 residues. The trim removed 0 bases at V and 7 bases at J, leaving 5 bases unmatched. Germline CDR1 reads SGHRS; CDR2 reads YFSETQ. CDR3 in amino acids: CASSLVLAGAYGELFF. CDR3 bases: TGCGCCAGCAGCTTGGTACTAGCGGGAGCTTACGGGGAGCTGTTTTTT.

V usage is TRBV10-1 and J usage is TRBJ2-3; D ambiguous. Trimming pared 3 bases from V and 6 bases from J, leaving 16 bases between. Germline CDR1 and CDR2: WNHNN and SYGVQD (reference sequence). The CDR3 is 15 residues long. This CDR3 is CASSENGVRIDTQYF. CDR3 bases: TGCGCCAGCAGTGAAAACGGCGTGAGGATTGATACGCAGTATTTT.

The rearrangement joins TRBV7-8 to TRBJ1-5; D uncertain. This CDR3 comprises 12 residues. Looked up from germline, CDR1 is SGHVS and CDR2 is FQNEAQ. V was clipped by 0 bases and J by 9 bases, with 6 bases between them. CDR3 loop: CASSLAQSPQHF. DNA for the CDR3: TGTGCCAGCAGCTTAGCTCAATCGCCCCAGCATTTT.

The genes are TRBV6-1 and TRBJ2-3; D is unclear. Germline V lookup: CDR1 MNHNS, CDR2 SASEGT. V was pared by 4 bases and J by 0 bases, with 5 bases between. The CDR3 extends over 13 amino acids. CDR3 sequence reads: CASSVGSTDTQYF. The CDR3 bases are TGTGCCAGCAGTGTTGGGAGCACAGATACGCAGTATTTT.

V is TRBV6-6 and J is TRBJ2-5; 10 bases line up with TRBD2. The DNA end lines up better with TRBJ2-7; the J call may be wrong. Germline values: CDR1 MNHNY, CDR2 SVGAGI (reference sequence). There are 13 residues in the CDR3. The CDR3 sequence is CASSRTSGYEQYF. The DNA for the CDR3 is TGTGCCAGCAGCAGGACTAGCGGCTACGAGCAGTACTTC.

The CDR3 here is CATSRDMGRQNTEAFF. The CDR3 nucleotides are TGTGCCACCAGCAGAGACATGGGACGGCAGAACACTGAAGCTTTCTTT. The genes are TRBV15 and TRBJ1-1; possible D gene TRBD1, 5 bases. The germline V gene has CDR1 LNHNV and CDR2 YYDKDF (reference sequence). The CDR3 extends over 16 amino acids. Trimming pared 0 bases from V and 1 base from J, leaving 12 bases between.

The chain recombines TRBV6-4 with TRBJ2-2, with TRBD2 identical over 7 bases. Trimming took 6 bases from V and 6 from J; bases not matched to a gene: 7. This CDR3 spans 14 amino acids. CDR1 and CDR2 (germline): MRHNA, SNTAGT. CDR3 sequence reads: CASSLVGGAGELFF. The DNA of the CDR3 is TGTGCCAGCAGCCTGGTGGGAGGGGCCGGGGAGCTGTTTTTT.

For the CDR3, the DNA is TGCGCCAGCAGCTACCGGGACAGACTTCGAGACACTGAAGCTTTCTTT. Its translation is CASSYRDRLRDTEAFF. The genes are TRBV5-1 and TRBJ1-1; the match to TRBD1 covers 7 bases. CDR3 size: 16 residues. V shed 3 bases, J shed 3 bases, and the junction held 11 bases outside the gene matches. Germline CDR1 reads SGHRS; CDR2 reads YFSETQ.

The chain carries TRBV6-5 and TRBJ1-1, with 9 bases aligning to TRBD1. Trimming removed 0 bases from V and 1 base from J; junction bases left unmatched: 0. Germline V gene lookup returns CDR1 MNHEY and CDR2 SVGAGI. The CDR3 covers 15 residues. CDR3 sequence reads: CASSYSGQGNTEAFF. The CDR3 DNA reads TGTGCCAGCAGTTACTCGGGACAGGGGAACACTGAAGCTTTCTTT.

The chain employs TRBV6-1 and TRBJ2-6, with D unresolved. Germline CDR1 MNHNS, CDR2 SASEGT. The CDR3 length is 14 residues. Trimming removed 1 base from V and 0 bases from J, with 1 base in between. The CDR3 here is CASSEGSGANVLTF. The DNA for the CDR3 is TGTGCCAGCAGTGAAGGCTCTGGGGCCAACGTCCTGACTTTC.

The V gene is TRBV4-2, the J gene TRBJ2-1, with 15 bases that match TRBD2. This CDR3 has 19 residues. The V segment lost 7 bases and the J segment 0 bases; nucleotides outside the gene matches: 10. Looked up from germline, CDR1 is LGHNA and CDR2 is YNFKEQ. CDR3 in amino acids: CASNLGLAGGPISYNEQFF. CDR3 in DNA: TGTGCCAGCAACCTAGGACTAGCGGGAGGGCCCATCTCCTACAATGAGCAGTTCTTC.

The V and J genes are TRBV28 and TRBJ2-3, with TRBD1 as a possible D gene (6 bases). V lost 9 bases, J lost 1 base, and 14 bases lay in between. CDR3 length equals 14 residues. Germline V gives CDR1 MDHEN, CDR2 SYDVKM. The CDR3 sequence is CASKKQGRTDTQYF. The CDR3 DNA reads as TGTGCCAGTAAAAAACAGGGTCGCACAGATACGCAGTATTTT.

The CDR3 loop reads CASSVTGGGETQYF. In DNA form, the CDR3 reads TGCGCCAGCAGCGTGACAGGGGGAGGGGAGACCCAGTACTTC. This sequence joins TRBV5-1 and TRBJ2-5, with 9 positions matching TRBD1. This CDR3 has 14 amino acids. V was clipped by 4 bases and J by 5 bases; unmatched bases: 6. Per the germline V gene, CDR1 is SGHRS and CDR2 is YFSETQ. Using reference TRBV5-1 and TRBJ2-5 for the parts outside the CDR3, the full variable domain is KAGVTQTPRYLIKTRGQQVTLSCSPISGHRSVSWYQQTPGQGLQFLFEYFSETQRNKGNFPGRFSGRQFSNSRSEMNVSTLELGDSALYLCASSVTGGGETQYFGPGTRLLVL.

The chain is built from TRBV5-1 and TRBJ1-1; D unresolved. The CDR3 length is 14 residues. Per germline, CDR1 SGHRS and CDR2 YFSETQ. Between the trimmed V and J ends, which lost 0 bases and 2 bases, there was a span of 8 bases. The CDR3 region is CASSLAGDNTEAFF. DNA for the CDR3: TGCGCCAGCAGCTTGGCCGGGGATAACACTGAAGCTTTCTTT. The variable domain in full, completed from reference TRBV5-1 and TRBJ1-1, reads KAGVTQTPRYLIKTRGQQVTLSCSPISGHRSVSWYQQTPGQGLQFLFEYFSETQRNKGNFPGRFSGRQFSNSRSEMNVSTLELGDSALYLCASSLAGDNTEAFFGQGTRLTVV.

This chain links TRBV6-6 with TRBJ2-7; unclear D gene. The V and J ends lost 5 bases and 6 bases respectively, with 14 bases between them. Germline CDR1 and CDR2: MNHNY and SVGAGI (reference sequence). The CDR3 spans 13 residues. CDR3: CASSPLGTGEQYF. CDR3 bases: TGTGCCAGCAGTCCCCTTGGAACGGGCGAGCAGTACTTC.

The chain is built from TRBV27 and TRBJ2-1; the match to TRBD1 covers 7 bases. V was pared by 6 bases and J by 5 bases, with 10 bases of the junction left unmatched. CDR1 is MNHEY and CDR2 is SMNVEV in the germline V gene (reference sequence). The CDR3 length is 15 residues. The CDR3 bases are TGTGCCAGCAGACAGGGGACCGGGCATCACAATGAGCAGTTCTTC. Encoded protein: CASRQGTGHHNEQFF.

This chain joins TRBV18 and TRBJ1-5; maybe TRBD1 (6 bases). CDR3 length equals 14 residues. V lost 3 bases to trimming and J lost 4 bases, with 10 bases between them. CDR1 is KGHSH and CDR2 is LQKENI in the germline V gene. CDR3 nucleotides: TGTGCCAGCTCACCTGGACAGAATAATCAGCCCCAGCATTTT. Residues: CASSPGQNNQPQHF.

This rearrangement joins TRBV14 to TRBJ1-2; D gene ambiguous. This CDR3 has 13 amino acids. The V gene lost 2 bases and the J gene lost 3 bases, with 7 bases spanning the gap. Germline assignment: CDR1 SGHDN and CDR2 FVKESK. As DNA, the CDR3 is TGTGCCAGCAGCCAAACAAGGGACTATGGCTACACCTTC. Translated, it gives CASSQTRDYGYTF.

There are a few counts of this clone. V is TRBV5-1 and J is TRBJ2-1; 9 positions agree with TRBD1. Looked up from germline, CDR1 is SGHRS and CDR2 is YFSETQ. CDR3 size: 17 residues. Trimming removed 0 bases from V and 6 bases from J; junction bases left unmatched: 10. The CDR3 nucleotides are TGCGCCAGCAGCTTGGGGGGACAGGGCTCGTTTGGCAATGAGCAGTTCTTC. Translation gives CASSLGGQGSFGNEQFF.

V is TRBV4-2 and J is TRBJ2-7, with TRBD2 matching over 7 bases. CDR1 LGHNA and CDR2 YNFKEQ come from the germline V gene. CDR3 length equals 16 residues. The V gene end was trimmed by 4 bases and the J gene end by 3 bases; junction bases not matched to a gene: 12. CDR3 DNA sequence: TGTGCCAGCAGCCCCTTGGGGGAGGGCCTTCTCTACGAGCAGTACTTC. Its translation is CASSPLGEGLLYEQYF.